Following are 25 T cell receptor beta chains from one sample sequenced in a study of blood T cells in healthy people across ages. Alongside a J-beta primer mix, a sample-barcoded 5' primer served in a second PCR lasting 7 to 11 cycles. In TCRdb, the 5' RACE reads were re-called with MiXCR into one record per CDR3 protein. The table lists more than 1 million distinct CDR3 sequences, 35% to 50% of them singletons. The sample taken for sequencing was blood. These receptors all come from a woman aged 60-75 years in good health.

This clonotype turned up a few times. This rearrangement joins TRBV3-1 to TRBJ2-1; 10 nucleotides match TRBD1. Germline CDR1 and CDR2: LGHDT and YNNKEL (reference sequence). J gave up 6 bases and V 5 bases, and 7 bases lay outside the gene matches. The CDR3 loop spans 15 amino acids. This CDR3 is CASSFRGTGVNEQFF. CDR3 coding DNA: TGTGCCAGCAGCTTCCGCGGGACAGGGGTCAATGAGCAGTTCTTC.

This sequence joins TRBV20-1 and TRBJ2-1; D gene ambiguous. Trimming took off 5 bases at V and 8 bases at J, with 19 bases between the two ends. The CDR3 has 14 residues. CDR1 and CDR2 from the germline V gene are DFQATT and SNEGSKA (reference sequence). CDR3 in DNA: TGCAGTGCTCTAGTACCGACCTCCTTGGATGAGCAGTTCTTC. It yields the protein CSALVPTSLDEQFF.

The genes are TRBV7-9 and TRBJ1-1; tentative D call: TRBD1 (5 bases). The CDR3 loop spans 12 amino acids. Germline CDR1 SEHNR, CDR2 FQNEAQ (reference sequence). V was pared by 2 bases and J by 7 bases, with 8 bases between. The CDR3 DNA reads as TGTGCCAGCAGCTTACAGGGACGTGAAGCTTTCTTT. Translated: CASSLQGREAFF.

The table lists this clonotype with a few counts. The rearrangement joins TRBV4-2 to TRBJ2-3, with 9 bases matching TRBD1. After removal of 5 bases from V and 3 bases from J, the junction contained 12 bases not matched to a gene. The V gene's germline CDR1 is LGHNA and CDR2 YNFKEQ. This CDR3 is built from 17 residues. CDR3 loop: CASSSHPGQGRTDTQYF. In nucleotides, the CDR3 is TGTGCCAGCAGCTCCCACCCGGGACAGGGCAGGACAGATACGCAGTATTTT.

The chain combines TRBV28 with TRBJ2-7; possible D gene TRBD1, 5 bases. Trimming left V 5 bases short and J 3 bases short, with 17 bases between. This CDR3 has 15 residues. Germline CDR1 is MDHEN and CDR2 is SYDVKM. CDR3 protein: CASSPYAGAGYEQYF. CDR3 nucleotide sequence: TGTGCCAGCAGTCCTTATGCTGGGGCAGGCTACGAGCAGTACTTC.

This clonotype was observed once. The chain links TRBV7-8 to TRBJ2-7, with 13 bases that match TRBD2. Germline CDR1 reads SGHVS; CDR2 reads FQNEAQ. CDR3 size: 16 residues. Unmatched junction bases numbered 6, after V lost 1 base and J lost 6 bases. In DNA, the CDR3 is TGTGCCAGCAGCTTAGGACTAGCGGGAGGCTCGCGCGAGCAGTACTTC. Translated: CASSLGLAGGSREQYF.

The sample holds a few counts of this clonotype. The chain employs TRBV5-1 and TRBJ2-3; TRBD2 matches 8 bases. CDR3 size: 14 residues. The germline V gene has CDR1 SGHRS and CDR2 YFSETQ. The J segment lost 6 bases and the V segment lost 4 bases, leaving 7 bases of the junction unmatched. CDR3 bases: TGCGCCAGCAGCACCGGGACTAGTGGGGATACGCAGTATTTT. Translated: CASSTGTSGDTQYF. The variable domain in full, completed from reference TRBV5-1 and TRBJ2-3, reads KAGVTQTPRYLIKTRGQQVTLSCSPISGHRSVSWYQQTPGQGLQFLFEYFSETQRNKGNFPGRFSGRQFSNSRSEMNVSTLELGDSALYLCASSTGTSGDTQYFGPGTRLTVL.

The chain links TRBV10-3 to TRBJ2-2; 12 bases map to TRBD2. V was pared by 4 bases and J by 3 bases, with 6 bases of the junction left unmatched. The CDR3 is 17 residues long. Germline V lookup: CDR1 ENHRY, CDR2 SYGVKD. CDR3 in DNA: TGTGCCATCAGTGGATCTAGCGGGAGGGCCGACACCGGGGAGCTGTTTTTT. Protein sequence: CAISGSSGRADTGELFF.

This chain connects TRBV9 to TRBJ2-7, with D perhaps TRBD2 (5 bases). The CDR3 extends over 13 amino acids. CDR1 SGDLS and CDR2 YYNGEE come from the germline V gene. Deletions cut 3 bases from V and 2 bases from J, with 9 bases between. Here the CDR3 reads CASSAGNTYEQYF. DNA of the CDR3: TGTGCCAGCAGCGCCGGGAATACCTACGAGCAGTACTTC.

This clonotype occurred a few times. The chain joins TRBV11-2 to TRBJ2-3, with unresolved D. Per germline, CDR1 SGHAT and CDR2 FQNNGV. This CDR3 comprises 15 residues. Trimming removed 0 bases at V and 4 bases at J, with 11 bases between. The DNA of the CDR3 is TGTGCCAGCAGCTTAGAGGCATATGCCGCAGATACGCAGTATTTT. It specifies CASSLEAYAADTQYF.

V usage is TRBV6-4 and J usage is TRBJ1-5; TRBD1 might be the D (5 bases). The CDR3 is made up of 13 amino acids. V was trimmed by 3 bases and J by 6 bases, leaving 9 bases between them. In germline, CDR1 is MRHNA, CDR2 SNTAGT. For the CDR3, the DNA is TGTGCCAGCAGTGAACAGGCGGGTCAGCCCCAGCATTTT. Its protein product is CASSEQAGQPQHF.

In its sample, this clonotype was seen a few times. The junction departs from the called germline gene at one end, perhaps through a read error. This sequence joins TRBV20-1 and TRBJ2-3, with 8 bases lining up with TRBD2. Germline V CDR1 and CDR2: DFQATT, SNEGSKA (reference sequence). This CDR3 region has 15 residues. CDR3 nucleotides: TGCAGTGCTAGTCCAGCGGGAGTTAGCACGGATACGCAGTATTTT. It is translated as CSASPAGVSTDTQYF.

The V call is TRBV7-9, the J call TRBJ2-1; no clear D. The CDR3 contains 12 residues. Trimming took 2 bases from V and 11 from J, leaving 10 bases between them. Per germline, CDR1 SEHNR and CDR2 FQNEAQ (reference sequence). As DNA, the CDR3 is TGTGCCAGCAGCTTATCTAGGCTGCAGCAGTTCTTC. This gives the protein CASSLSRLQQFF.

The chain employs TRBV20-1 and TRBJ2-3; the D is unclear. Germline V gene data show CDR1 as DFQATT and CDR2 as SNEGSKA (reference sequence). Trimming left V 3 bases short and J 3 bases short, with 13 bases between. CDR3 size: 14 residues. CDR3 amino acids: CSASREGLTDTQYF. DNA of the CDR3: TGCAGTGCTAGCCGTGAAGGGTTAACAGATACGCAGTATTTT.

V is TRBV27 and J is TRBJ1-4; 9 bases line up with TRBD1. The junction had 7 bases not matched to a gene; V was cut back by 4 bases and J by 7 bases. CDR1 is MNHEY and CDR2 is SMNVEV in the germline V gene (reference sequence). CDR3 size: 15 residues. The CDR3 sequence: CASSSVSDRGEKLFF. In nucleotides, the CDR3 is TGTGCCAGCAGTTCCGTTTCGGACAGGGGTGAAAAACTGTTTTTT. The complete variable domain, with remaining parts taken from reference TRBV27 and TRBJ1-4, reads EAQVTQNPRYLITVTGKKLTVTCSQNMNHEYMSWYRQDPGLGLRQIYYSMNVEVTDKGDVPEGYKVSRKEKRNFPLILESPSPNQTSLYFCASSSVSDRGEKLFFGSGTQLSVL.

The chain has TRBV20-1 and TRBJ2-3, with 12 positions matching TRBD2. The CDR3 is made up of 16 amino acids. The germline gives CDR1 DFQATT, CDR2 SNEGSKA (reference sequence). Germline trimming cut 4 bases from V and 5 bases from J; bases unmatched to any gene: 10. The CDR3 bases are TGCAGTGCTAAGGGGGCTAGCGGGAGGGCCGTAGATACGCAGTATTTT. Protein sequence: CSAKGASGRAVDTQYF.

The chain uses TRBV20-1 and TRBJ2-7; tentative D call: TRBD2 (5 bases). CDR3 length: 12 amino acids. Germline values: CDR1 DFQATT, CDR2 SNEGSKA (reference sequence). Trimming stripped 0 bases from V and 7 bases from J, with 10 bases between. The CDR3 loop reads CSARDIRREQYF. The CDR3 DNA follows: TGCAGTGCTAGAGATATTAGGAGGGAGCAGTACTTC.

The rearrangement links TRBV10-3 to TRBJ1-2; D is unclear. The CDR3 extends over 12 amino acids. The V gene lost 3 bases and the J gene lost 7 bases, with 9 bases spanning the gap. The germline gives CDR1 ENHRY, CDR2 SYGVKD. The CDR3 sequence: CAISEGLAGYTF. The CDR3 coding sequence is TGTGCCATCAGTGAAGGCTTAGCTGGCTACACCTTC.

This clonotype was found a few times. The V and J genes are TRBV7-2 and TRBJ2-3; tentatively, D is TRBD2 (6 bases). V was pared by 5 bases and J by 4 bases, with 16 bases between. The CDR3 sequence is 15 residues long. Germline-derived CDR1 and CDR2 are SGHTA and FQGNSA. CDR3 region: CASSRDFDSPDTQYF. The DNA for the CDR3 is TGTGCCAGCAGCCGGGACTTCGACTCCCCAGATACGCAGTATTTT. Combining the CDR3 with reference TRBV7-2 and TRBJ2-3 gives the whole variable domain GAGVSQSPSNKVTEKGKDVELRCDPISGHTALYWYRQSLGQGLEFLIYFQGNSAPDKSGLPSDRFSAERTGGSVSTLTIQRTQQEDSAVYLCASSRDFDSPDTQYFGPGTRLTVL.

The rearrangement joins TRBV20-1 to TRBJ1-1; D possibly corresponds to TRBD1 (6 bases). The CDR3 length is 11 residues. V lost 4 bases and J 4 bases, leaving 7 bases between the germline ends. In germline, CDR1 is DFQATT, CDR2 SNEGSKA (reference sequence). CDR3 protein: CSAKGVTEAFF. The CDR3 region has the DNA TGCAGTGCTAAGGGGGTCACTGAAGCTTTCTTT.

This sequence joins TRBV27 and TRBJ2-7; D remains ambiguous. Germline CDR1 is MNHEY and CDR2 is SMNVEV (reference sequence). The CDR3 totals 15 residues. Between the trimmed V and J ends, which lost 3 bases and 1 base, there was a span of 13 bases. The CDR3 loop reads CASSFSTARSYEQYF. The CDR3 bases are TGTGCCAGCAGTTTTAGTACAGCACGTTCCTACGAGCAGTACTTC.

This clonotype was counted only a few times. The rearrangement links TRBV5-1 to TRBJ2-7; TRBD2 is a possible D gene (7 bases). V was shortened by 0 bases and J by 4 bases, with 17 bases between the two germline ends. The germline V gene encodes CDR1 SGHRS and CDR2 YFSETQ. This CDR3 spans 16 amino acids. In nucleotides, the CDR3 is TGCGCCAGCAGCTTGGCAAGCGGGACAAGATTATACGAGCAGTACTTC. This gives the protein CASSLASGTRLYEQYF.

J is TRBJ1-2 and V is TRBV2; TRBD1 matches at 7 bases. Germline loops: CDR1 SNHLY, CDR2 FYNNEI. Unmatched junction bases numbered 3, after V lost 6 bases and J lost 2 bases. The length of the CDR3 is 13 residues. The CDR3 DNA reads TGTGCCAGCAGAAAGGGACAGAACTATGGCTACACCTTC. Protein sequence: CASRKGQNYGYTF.

This clonotype was detected a few times. The chain uses TRBV18 and TRBJ1-2, with TRBD1 identical over 7 bases. Germline assignment: CDR1 KGHSH and CDR2 LQKENI. The CDR3 has 16 residues. V lost 2 bases and J lost 5; bases outside the gene matches: 11. Here the CDR3 reads CASSPDRVRRSYGYTF. The CDR3 DNA reads as TGTGCCAGCTCACCAGACAGGGTGAGACGTAGTTATGGCTACACCTTC.

The chain joins TRBV20-1 to TRBJ2-2, with D perhaps TRBD2 (6 bases). V gave up 2 bases and J gave up 4 bases, with 14 bases separating them. The CDR3 extends over 15 amino acids. Germline lookup yields CDR1 DFQATT and CDR2 SNEGSKA (reference sequence). The chain's CDR3 is CSARPWGTSTGELFF. CDR3 DNA sequence: TGCAGTGCTAGACCATGGGGGACTTCCACCGGGGAGCTGTTTTTT.